A selection of T cell receptor beta chains follows, all from one sample in a study of neurological immune-mediated disorders. Each CDR3 protein is one row after TCRdb ran MiXCR on the 5' RACE reads. The table has some 68,000 distinct CDR3 sequences, roughly an eighth seen once; the top ten hold about 4.5%. Material: PBMCs. The receptor set was obtained from a female donor with HTLV-1-associated myelopathy (HAM/TSP). The CDR3 runs from the conserved cysteine through the conserved F or W. The D gene is left open where the match is weak. Expanded clones get a size class; other rows say once, few or many, or leave the size out.

j_call | d_call | cdr3_length | v_call | clone_size | cdr3_aa | cdr3_nt
TRBJ2-3 | TRBD2 | 15 | TRBV6-6 | - | CASKRTGGPSDTQYF | TGTGCCAGCAAAAGGACGGGGGGGCCCTCCGATACGCAGTATTTT
TRBJ2-3 | TRBD2 | 16 | TRBV7-9 | many | CASSLLAAPGRGTQYF | TGTGCCAGCAGCTTGCTAGCGGCCCCCGGGCGGGGGACGCAGTATTTT
TRBJ2-2 | - | 16 | TRBV12-3/TRBV12-4 | many | CASSPPGTENTGELFF | TGTGCCAGCAGTCCCCCCGGGACTGAGAACACCGGGGAGCTGTTTTTT
TRBJ1-2 | TRBD1 | 15 | TRBV20-1 | many | CSARDTDRGPYGYTF | TGCAGTGCTAGAGACACGGACAGGGGCCCCTATGGCTACACCTTC
TRBJ1-1 | - | 13 | TRBV20-1 | many | CSARGGGFNEAFF | TGCAGTGCTAGGGGAGGGGGGTTTAATGAAGCTTTCTTT
TRBJ1-6 | - | 15 | TRBV2 | many | CASSLQGTLYSPLHF | TGTGCCAGCAGTTTACAGGGAACCCTTTATTCACCCCTCCACTTT
TRBJ2-3 | - | 13 | TRBV5-4 | - | CASSLFTTDTQYF | TGTGCCAGCAGCCTCTTTACCACAGATACGCAGTATTTT
TRBJ1-2 | TRBD1 | 16 | TRBV6-1 | - | CASSEWTGSSIYGYTF | TGTGCCAGCAGTGAGTGGACAGGTTCCTCTATCTATGGCTACACCTTC
TRBJ1-1 | - | 14 | TRBV3-1 | many | CASSQLGGLGEAFF | TGTGCCAGCAGCCAATTAGGGGGGCTGGGTGAAGCTTTCTTT
TRBJ2-5 | - | 15 | TRBV10-3 | many | CAISESTPPGETQYF | TGTGCCATCAGTGAGAGTACCCCTCCGGGAGAGACCCAGTACTTC
TRBJ1-1 | - | 15 | TRBV11-3 | few | CASSLGGAANTEAFF | TGTGCCAGCAGCCTCGGAGGGGCCGCGAACACTGAAGCTTTCTTT
TRBJ1-1 | - | 13 | TRBV10-3 | many | CAIAGMAGTEAFF | TGTGCCATCGCCGGGATGGCGGGCACTGAAGCTTTCTTT
TRBJ2-2 | - | 17 | TRBV7-2 | few | CASSTPLGRLNTGELFF | TGTGCCAGCAGCACCCCCCTCGGCAGGCTGAACACCGGGGAGCTGTTTTTT
TRBJ2-3 | TRBD1 | 15 | TRBV10-3 | - | CAISETGGRTDTQYF | TGTGCCATCAGTGAGACAGGGGGCCGCACAGATACGCAGTATTTT
TRBJ2-6 | - | 15 | TRBV9 | many | CASSPRGSGANVLTF | TGTGCCAGCAGCCCAAGGGGGAGCGGGGCCAACGTCCTGACTTTC
TRBJ2-2 | - | 16 | TRBV9 | - | CASSASFLSDTGELFF | TGTGCCAGCAGCGCATCCTTTCTTTCGGACACCGGGGAGCTGTTTTTT
TRBJ1-1 | TRBD1 | 15 | TRBV10-3 | many | CAISGSRDRGEGAFF | TGTGCCATCAGTGGAAGCCGGGACAGGGGCGAAGGCGCTTTCTTT
TRBJ2-1 | TRBD2 | 15 | TRBV2 | many | CASKDGGGIYNEQFF | TGTGCCAGCAAGGACGGGGGGGGGATTTACAATGAGCAGTTCTTC
TRBJ2-5 | - | 13 | TRBV5-5 | many | CASSRLVGETQYF | TGTGCCAGCAGCAGACTAGTGGGGGAGACCCAGTACTTC
TRBJ2-1 | - | 16 | TRBV27 | - | CASSQRGTGVYNEQFF | TGTGCCAGCAGTCAGAGGGGAACGGGGGTTTACAATGAGCAGTTCTTC
TRBJ1-4 | - | 14 | TRBV7-6 | - | CASSFHSTNEKLFF | TGTGCCAGCAGTTTCCATTCGACTAATGAAAAACTGTTTTTT
TRBJ2-1 | TRBD2 | 15 | TRBV7-7 | few | CASSLGRGGNNEQFF | TGTGCCAGCAGCTTAGGTCGGGGGGGCAACAATGAGCAGTTCTTC
TRBJ1-6 | - | 14 | TRBV4-1 | many | CASSSGTDYSPLHF | TGCGCCAGCAGTTCCGGGACGGATTATTCACCCCTCCACTTT
TRBJ1-2 | - | 13 | TRBV10-3 | many | CAISERTDYGYTF | TGTGCCATCAGTGAGCGGACAGACTATGGCTACACCTTC
TRBJ2-7 | TRBD1 | 15 | TRBV5-1 | many | CASKEFGTGGEEQYF | TGCGCCAGCAAAGAGTTTGGAACAGGGGGCGAGGAGCAGTACTTC
TRBJ2-7 | - | 12 | TRBV5-1 | - | CASSLLAYEQYF | TGCGCCAGCAGCTTACTAGCCTACGAGCAGTACTTC
TRBJ2-1 | TRBD2 | 14 | TRBV11-2 | many | CASSFSGTSGEQFF | TGTGCCAGCAGCTTCTCCGGGACTAGCGGGGAGCAGTTCTTC
TRBJ2-2 | TRBD1 | 14 | TRBV7-2 | few | CASSDRGYTGELFF | TGTGCCAGCTCGGACAGGGGTTACACCGGGGAGCTGTTTTTT
TRBJ2-1 | TRBD2 | 11 | TRBV30 | - | CAWSVEGLAGF | TGTGCCTGGAGTGTCGAAGGACTAGCGGGATTC